Listed here are 12 T cell receptor beta chains from one sample, sequenced in a study of T-cell reconstitution after alpha-beta-depleted transplantation in children. Researchers prepared the TCRbeta library using unique molecular identifiers, the study reports. TCRdb re-called the PCR reads through MiXCR, storing one row per CDR3 protein. The top ten clones hold around a sixth of a sample with approximately 150,000 distinct CDR3 sequences, roughly 8.8% of them seen once. Specimen: PBMCs, mostly from graft donor cells, collected 180 days after TCRalphabeta/CD19-depleted stem cell transplant. These receptors all stem from a female patient between 2 and 15 years old who had a stem cell transplant for congenital amegakaryocytic thrombocytopenia, so the T cells may come from the graft donor.

The V call is TRBV24-1, the J call TRBJ2-5, with D perhaps given as TRBD1 or TRBD2 (5 bases each). Trimming left V 2 bases short and J 0 bases short, with 9 bases between. Germline assignment: CDR1 KGHDR and CDR2 SFDVKD. CDR3 length: 15 amino acids. CDR3 sequence: CATSDSPGHQETQYF. CDR3 nucleotide sequence: TGTGCCACCAGTGATTCTCCGGGACACCAAGAGACCCAGTACTTC.

The CDR3 spells CASSSPSRYEQFF. The DNA for the CDR3 is TGTGCCAGCAGTTCCCCAAGCAGGTATGAGCAGTTCTTC. The rearrangement links TRBV28 to TRBJ2-1; D gene uncertain. Looked up from germline, CDR1 is MDHEN and CDR2 is SYDVKM. The length of the CDR3 is 13 residues. V was trimmed by 4 bases and J by 8 bases, leaving 12 bases between them.

This clonotype has at least ten counts. This sequence joins TRBV7-8 and TRBJ1-6, with D possibly TRBD1 on 6 matching bases. V lost 1 base and J lost 4, with 23 bases in between. Per germline, CDR1 SGHVS and CDR2 FQNEAQ. This CDR3 has 20 residues. CDR3 sequence reads: CASSLVAKGPRQAYNSPLHF. The DNA for the CDR3 is TGTGCCAGCAGCTTAGTAGCCAAGGGCCCCCGACAGGCTTATAATTCACCCCTCCACTTT.

This clonotype was detected ten times or more. The chain links TRBV5-1 to TRBJ2-5, with D uncertain. CDR1 SGHRS and CDR2 YFSETQ come from the germline V gene. The CDR3 has 13 amino acids. The ends were cut back, 0 bases at V and 3 bases at J, with 6 bases in the middle. The CDR3 sequence: CASSLVLEETQYF. CDR3 DNA sequence: TGCGCCAGCAGCTTGGTACTCGAAGAGACCCAGTACTTC.

Many counts were recorded for this clonotype. The chain uses TRBV5-1 and TRBJ2-3, with D unclear. The CDR3 length is 11 residues. Trimming removed 2 bases at V and 6 bases at J, with 4 bases between. Germline CDR1 reads SGHRS; CDR2 reads YFSETQ. CDR3 in DNA: TGCGCCAGCAGCTTAATCGATACGCAGTATTTT. It encodes CASSLIDTQYF.

Within the sample, this clonotype is medium-sized. V and J are TRBV10-3 and TRBJ2-3, with D maybe TRBD2 (6 bases). With 3 bases removed from V and 1 base from J, the gap between germline ends came to 17 bases. This CDR3 has 17 residues. Germline V gene sequence: CDR1 ENHRY, CDR2 SYGVKD. CDR3 loop: CAISDYADGTGTDTQYF. CDR3 coding DNA: TGTGCCATCAGTGACTATGCCGACGGGACTGGCACAGATACGCAGTATTTT.

In its sample, this clonotype was seen many times. The V gene is TRBV20-1, the J gene TRBJ2-1; perhaps TRBD2 as D (5 bases). CDR3 length equals 15 residues. Trimming left V 0 bases short and J 2 bases short, with 11 bases between. Germline-derived CDR1 and CDR2 are DFQATT and SNEGSKA (reference sequence). The CDR3: CSARDLAYTYNEQFF. CDR3 in DNA: TGCAGTGCTAGAGATTTAGCGTATACCTACAATGAGCAGTTCTTC.

The V gene is TRBV5-8, the J gene TRBJ2-7; D is unresolved. V dropped 9 bases and J dropped 4 bases, with 17 bases sitting between them. The CDR3 loop spans 13 amino acids. Germline lookup yields CDR1 SGHTS and CDR2 YDEGEE. Here the CDR3 reads CATSSSPSYEQYF. CDR3 nucleotide sequence: TGTGCCACCTCCAGCTCCCCAAGTTACGAGCAGTACTTC.

Within the sample, this clonotype is medium-sized (0.01 to 0.1%). The genes are TRBV5-1 and TRBJ2-7; D remains ambiguous. CDR1 and CDR2 from the germline V gene are SGHRS and YFSETQ. With 3 bases removed from V and 0 bases from J, the gap between germline ends came to 16 bases. CDR3 length: 16 residues. Written as DNA, the CDR3 is TGCGCCAGCAGCTGGACCTCCGGATTAAGCTCCTACGAGCAGTACTTC. The encoded protein is CASSWTSGLSSYEQYF.

The chain has TRBV5-4 and TRBJ2-6; D is possibly TRBD2 (5 bases). With 5 bases removed from V and 2 bases from J, the gap between germline ends came to 8 bases. CDR3 size: 14 residues. Looked up from germline, CDR1 is SGHNT and CDR2 is YYREEE (reference sequence). The CDR3 sequence is CASRREAGANVLTF. CDR3 bases: TGTGCCAGCAGGAGGGAAGCTGGGGCCAACGTCCTGACTTTC. The complete variable domain, with remaining parts taken from reference TRBV5-4 and TRBJ2-6, reads ETGVTQSPTHLIKTRGQQVTLRCSSQSGHNTVSWYQQALGQGPQFIFQYYREEENGRGNFPPRFSGLQFPNYSSELNVNALELDDSALYLCASRREAGANVLTFGAGSRLTVL.

This clonotype was picked up many times. The rearrangement joins TRBV5-1 to TRBJ2-3; D perhaps matches TRBD2 (5 bases). The V gene's germline CDR1 is SGHRS and CDR2 YFSETQ. V was shortened by 4 bases and J by 4 bases, with 19 bases between the two germline ends. CDR3 length: 16 amino acids. The CDR3 reads CASSRRAAILPDTQYF. CDR3 nucleotides: TGCGCCAGCAGCAGGCGGGCCGCCATCCTTCCAGATACGCAGTATTTT.

This rearrangement joins TRBV12-3 or TRBV12-4 to TRBJ2-7; tentative D call: TRBD2 (5 bases). Trimming shortened V by 4 bases and J by 1 base, and 20 bases separated the two germline ends. The CDR3 spans 17 residues. The CDR3 is CASSSSVLNRGSYEQYF. In DNA, the CDR3 is TGTGCCAGCAGTTCCTCAGTTTTAAACCGGGGTTCCTACGAGCAGTACTTC.